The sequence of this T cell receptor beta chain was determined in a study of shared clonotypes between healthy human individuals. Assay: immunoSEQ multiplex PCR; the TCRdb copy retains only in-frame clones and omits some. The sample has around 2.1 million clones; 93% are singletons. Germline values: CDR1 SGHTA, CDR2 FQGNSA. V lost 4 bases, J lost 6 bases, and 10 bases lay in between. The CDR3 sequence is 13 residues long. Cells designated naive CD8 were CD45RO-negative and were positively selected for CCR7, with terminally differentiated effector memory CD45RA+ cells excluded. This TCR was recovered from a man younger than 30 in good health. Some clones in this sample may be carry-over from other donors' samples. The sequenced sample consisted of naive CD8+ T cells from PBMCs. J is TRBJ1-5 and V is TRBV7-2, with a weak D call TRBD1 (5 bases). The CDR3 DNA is TGTGCCAGCAGCTGGACCGGGACTCAGCCCCAGCATTTT. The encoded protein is CASSWTGTQPQHF. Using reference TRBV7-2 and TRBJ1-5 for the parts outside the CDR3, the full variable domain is GAGVSQSPSNKVTEKGKDVELRCDPISGHTALYWYRQSLGQGLEFLIYFQGNSAPDKSGLPSDRFSAERTGGSVSTLTIQRTQQEDSAVYLCASSWTGTQPQHFGDGTRLSIL.